The 21 T cell receptor beta chains listed next were all sequenced from one sample in a study of blood T cells in healthy people across ages. The second PCR ran roughly 7 to 11 cycles with a sample-barcoded 5' primer and J-beta primers. TCRdb recomputed calls from the 5' RACE reads with MiXCR, one row per CDR3 protein. The table includes roughly 1,500,000 distinct CDR3 sequences, around 35% detected once. The sequenced material came from blood. These TCRs come from a woman in her twenties or thirties in good health.

This clonotype was observed a handful of times. The gene calls are TRBV7-2 and TRBJ2-1, with 7 nucleotides matching TRBD2. Germline-derived CDR1 and CDR2 are SGHTA and FQGNSA. The V segment lost 4 bases and the J segment 9 bases; nucleotides outside the gene matches: 9. The CDR3 extends over 14 amino acids. CDR3 DNA sequence: TGTGCCAGCAGCTACTGGACTAGTTCGGGTGAGCAGTTCTTC. Translated: CASSYWTSSGEQFF.

V usage is TRBV4-1 and J usage is TRBJ2-5, with 14 bases that match TRBD2. This CDR3 is built from 16 residues. V shed 2 bases and J 6 bases; nucleotides not matched to a gene: 5. The V gene's germline CDR1 is MGHRA and CDR2 YSYEKL. The CDR3 sequence: CASSQQTSGRVKTQYF. In DNA form, the CDR3 reads TGCGCCAGCAGCCAACAGACTAGCGGGAGGGTGAAGACCCAGTACTTC.

This chain links TRBV12-3 or TRBV12-4 with TRBJ2-5; 7 nucleotides line up with TRBD1. The V segment lost 5 bases and the J segment 6 bases; nucleotides outside the gene matches: 3. The CDR3 loop spans 12 amino acids. The CDR3 DNA follows: TGTGCCAGCAGTCGGGACAGTAAGACCCAGTACTTC. Translated: CASSRDSKTQYF.

This clonotype was seen at least ten times. CDR3: CASSPDGQGNQPQHF. DNA of the CDR3: TGCGCCAGCAGCCCCGACGGACAGGGGAATCAGCCCCAGCATTTT. The V gene is TRBV5-1, the J gene TRBJ1-5; 9 bases agree with TRBD1. The germline CDR1 and CDR2 sequences are SGHRS and YFSETQ. V dropped 4 bases and J dropped 4; count of bases not matched to a gene: 6. This CDR3 has 15 residues.

The CDR3 loop reads CASSRPSGRGNTQYF. CDR3 nucleotides: TGTGCCAGCAGCCGCCCTAGCGGGAGGGGAAATACGCAGTATTTT. The chain employs TRBV7-2 and TRBJ2-3; the match to TRBD2 covers 12 bases. Looked up from germline, CDR1 is SGHTA and CDR2 is FQGNSA. The CDR3 sequence is 15 residues long. The J segment lost 7 bases and the V segment lost 5 bases, leaving 7 bases of the junction unmatched.

The chain carries TRBV2 and TRBJ1-1; TRBD1 is a possible D gene (5 bases). The CDR3 is 14 residues long. V was pared by 4 bases and J by 4 bases, with 13 bases between. Germline lookup yields CDR1 SNHLY and CDR2 FYNNEI. CDR3 loop: CASSVGTEITEAFF. DNA for the CDR3: TGTGCCAGCAGTGTAGGGACGGAAATCACTGAAGCTTTCTTT.

The J gene is TRBJ2-7, the V gene TRBV4-1; 7 nucleotides agree with TRBD2. V shed 3 bases, J shed 7 bases, and the junction held 15 bases outside the gene matches. The CDR3 sequence is 16 residues long. The germline V gene encodes CDR1 MGHRA and CDR2 YSYEKL. In DNA form, the CDR3 reads TGCGCCAGCAGCCATCGGTGGGGGAGGGATGCGGCGGAGCAGTACTTC. The encoded protein is CASSHRWGRDAAEQYF.

V and J are TRBV7-2 and TRBJ1-2, with D unclear. The germline V gene encodes CDR1 SGHTA and CDR2 FQGNSA. The V end lost 5 bases, the J end lost 7 bases, and 14 bases lay between the germline ends. The CDR3 spans 13 residues. The CDR3 DNA is TGTGCCAGCAGCCCTGGACGGGTAATTGGCTACACCTTC. Translating gives CASSPGRVIGYTF.

This clonotype was detected many times. V and J are TRBV5-1 and TRBJ2-7, with 8 nucleotides matching TRBD2. Germline trimming cut 3 bases from V and 0 bases from J; bases unmatched to any gene: 5. The CDR3 sequence is 15 residues long. The germline CDR1 and CDR2 sequences are SGHRS and YFSETQ. This chain's CDR3 is CASSWAGGDSYEQYF. The CDR3 region has the DNA TGCGCCAGCAGCTGGGCCGGGGGGGACTCCTACGAGCAGTACTTC.

This clonotype appeared a few times. V usage is TRBV7-3 and J usage is TRBJ2-3, with TRBD2 identical over 7 bases. This CDR3 is 15 amino acids long. Unmatched junction bases numbered 11, after V lost 9 bases and J lost 2 bases. The germline CDR1 and CDR2 sequences are SGHTA and FQGTGA. The CDR3 DNA is TGTGCCAGAAGCCCGTTAGCGGGCGTCACAGATACGCAGTATTTT. The encoded protein is CARSPLAGVTDTQYF.

The CDR3 reads CASSLDSGRRKQFF. CDR3 nucleotides: TGTGCCAGCAGTTTAGATAGCGGGCGAAGAAAGCAGTTCTTC. The J gene is TRBJ2-1, the V gene TRBV12-3 or TRBV12-4; 7 bases align to TRBD2. The CDR3 is made up of 14 amino acids. J lost 11 bases, V lost 1 base, and 8 bases had no gene match.

The sample holds a few counts of this clonotype. The chain couples TRBV11-2 to TRBJ2-3; no firm D call. The germline V and J ends were trimmed by 5 bases and 0 bases, with 12 bases remaining between them. Germline lookup yields CDR1 SGHAT and CDR2 FQNNGV. This CDR3 region has 15 residues. The CDR3 protein is CASSESTSSTDTQYF. CDR3 DNA: TGTGCCAGCAGCGAGTCTACTTCTAGCACAGATACGCAGTATTTT.

The chain carries TRBV30 and TRBJ2-5, with 9 positions matching TRBD1. From germline, CDR1 is GTSNPN and CDR2 SVGIG (reference sequence). V lost 7 bases to trimming and J lost 4 bases; unmatched junction nucleotides: 10. This CDR3 comprises 14 residues. This CDR3 is CALGLGQGAETQYF. The CDR3 DNA follows: TGTGCCTTGGGACTGGGACAGGGCGCAGAGACCCAGTACTTC.

Regarding this clonotype: Mismatch with germline at one junction end may stem from a read error. The V and J genes are TRBV4-1 and TRBJ2-1; no reliable D call. The CDR3 totals 16 residues. Germline assignment: CDR1 MGHRA and CDR2 YSYEKL. The CDR3 DNA follows: TGCGCCAGCAGCCAAGAGGGGTCTATCTCCCACAATGAGCAGTTCTTC. The encoded protein is CASSQEGSISHNEQFF.

This chain links TRBV20-1 with TRBJ1-5, with 8 bases aligning to TRBD1. Per germline, CDR1 DFQATT and CDR2 SNEGSKA (reference sequence). V shed 6 bases, J shed 0 bases, and the junction held 4 bases outside the gene matches. The CDR3 runs 14 residues. The CDR3 spells CSASTGASNQPQHF. In DNA form, the CDR3 reads TGCAGTGCCTCGACAGGGGCTAGCAATCAGCCCCAGCATTTT.

This chain uses TRBV21-1 with TRBJ2-1. TRBV21-1 is given as a pseudogene. CDR3 length: 16 amino acids. CDR3 sequence: CASSKTAGDTYNKQFF. In nucleotides, the CDR3 is TGTGCCAGCAGCAAAACCGCAGGAGATACCTACAATAAGCAGTTCTTC.

The genes are TRBV4-1 and TRBJ2-7, with D hard to call. The CDR3 is 15 residues long. The germline gives CDR1 MGHRA, CDR2 YSYEKL. Trimming cost V 0 bases and J 2 bases, with 11 bases left between them. CDR3: CASSQDNTYAYEQYF. Written as DNA, the CDR3 is TGCGCCAGCAGCCAAGACAATACTTATGCCTACGAGCAGTACTTC.

This clonotype came up a few times. DNA for the CDR3: TGTGCCATCAGTGAGCAGGGGGCGAGCACCGGGGAGCTGTTTTTT. As protein: CAISEQGASTGELFF. The V call is TRBV10-3, the J call TRBJ2-2, with 8 positions matching TRBD1. Germline V gives CDR1 ENHRY, CDR2 SYGVKD. V was clipped by 2 bases and J by 4 bases; unmatched bases: 3. This CDR3 region has 15 residues.

The rearrangement uses TRBV9 and TRBJ1-1; no clear D gene. Germline V gene sequence: CDR1 SGDLS, CDR2 YYNGEE. Trimming stripped 0 bases from V and 3 bases from J, with 9 bases between. The length of the CDR3 is 14 residues. The CDR3 nucleotides read TGTGCCAGCAGCGTAGAGTTAAGGGACACTGAAGCTTTCTTT. Protein product: CASSVELRDTEAFF.

The chain is built from TRBV7-3 and TRBJ2-1; no reliable D call. The V gene lost 4 bases and the J gene lost 5 bases, with 9 bases spanning the gap. The CDR3 loop spans 13 amino acids. Germline assignment: CDR1 SGHTA and CDR2 FQGTGA. CDR3 loop: CASSSTRDNEQFF. Here the CDR3 DNA reads TGTGCCAGCAGCTCCACCCGGGACAATGAGCAGTTCTTC. The variable domain in full, with the rest retrieved from reference TRBV7-3 and TRBJ2-1, is GAGVSQTPSNKVTEKGKYVELRCDPISGHTALYWYRQSLGQGPEFLIYFQGTGAADDSGLPNDRFFAVRPEGSVSTLKIQRTERGDSAVYLCASSSTRDNEQFFGPGTRLTVL.

DNA of the CDR3: TGTGCCAGCAGCGTATCCTCCGTGGGTATCTCCTACAATGAGCAGTTCTTC. Translating gives CASSVSSVGISYNEQFF. The chain uses TRBV9 and TRBJ2-1, with no clear D. V was pared by 1 base and J by 0 bases, with 14 bases between. Germline V gene lookup returns CDR1 SGDLS and CDR2 YYNGEE. The CDR3 is 17 amino acids.